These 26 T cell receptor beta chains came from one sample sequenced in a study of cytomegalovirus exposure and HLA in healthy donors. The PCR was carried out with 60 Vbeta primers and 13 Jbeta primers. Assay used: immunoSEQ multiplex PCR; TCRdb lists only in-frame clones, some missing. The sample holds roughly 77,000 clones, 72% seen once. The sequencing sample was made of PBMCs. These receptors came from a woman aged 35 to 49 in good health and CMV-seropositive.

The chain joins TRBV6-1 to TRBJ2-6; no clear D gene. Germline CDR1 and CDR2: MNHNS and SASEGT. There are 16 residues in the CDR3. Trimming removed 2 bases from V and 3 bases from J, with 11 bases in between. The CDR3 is CASSEWISGGANVLTF. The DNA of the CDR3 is TGTGCCAGCAGTGAATGGATCTCGGGTGGGGCCAACGTCCTGACTTTC.

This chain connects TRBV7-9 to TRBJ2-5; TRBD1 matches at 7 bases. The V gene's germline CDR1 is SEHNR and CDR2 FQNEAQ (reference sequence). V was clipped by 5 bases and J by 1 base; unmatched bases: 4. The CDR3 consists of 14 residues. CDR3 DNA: TGTGCCAGCAGCCCCGGGACAGCCCAAGAGACCCAGTACTTC. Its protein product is CASSPGTAQETQYF.

The CDR3 nucleotides are TGTGCCAGCAGCTCCATTGTACGGACAGGCGCGGTACCAGATACGCAGTATTTT. Its translation is CASSSIVRTGAVPDTQYF. The genes are TRBV7-2 and TRBJ2-3; 7 positions match TRBD1. Germline CDR1 and CDR2: SGHTA and FQGNSA. V dropped 4 bases and J dropped 4; count of bases not matched to a gene: 17. CDR3 length equals 18 residues.

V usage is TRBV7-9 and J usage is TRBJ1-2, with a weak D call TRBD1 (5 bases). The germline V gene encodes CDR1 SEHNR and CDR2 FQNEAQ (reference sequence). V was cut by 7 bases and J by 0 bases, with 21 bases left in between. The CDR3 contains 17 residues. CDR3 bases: TGTGCCAGCACTAGGGGCGGGGTCGACAGAGCTAACTATGGCTACACCTTC. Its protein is CASTRGGVDRANYGYTF.

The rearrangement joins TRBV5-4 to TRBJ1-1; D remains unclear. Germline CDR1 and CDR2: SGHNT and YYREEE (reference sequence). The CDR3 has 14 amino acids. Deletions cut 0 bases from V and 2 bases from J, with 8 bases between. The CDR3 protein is CASSLVGLNTEAFF. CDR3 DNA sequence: TGTGCCAGCAGCTTGGTTGGTCTAAACACTGAAGCTTTCTTT.

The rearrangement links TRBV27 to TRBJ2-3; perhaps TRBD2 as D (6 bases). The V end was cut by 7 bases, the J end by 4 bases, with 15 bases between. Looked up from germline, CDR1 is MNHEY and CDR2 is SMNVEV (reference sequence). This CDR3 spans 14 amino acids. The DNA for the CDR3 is TGTGCCAGCAAATTATCGGGAGCTTCAGATACGCAGTATTTT. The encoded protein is CASKLSGASDTQYF.

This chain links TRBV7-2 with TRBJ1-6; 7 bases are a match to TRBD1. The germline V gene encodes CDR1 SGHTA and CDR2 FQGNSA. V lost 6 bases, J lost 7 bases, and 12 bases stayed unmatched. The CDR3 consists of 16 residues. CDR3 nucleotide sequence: TGTGCCAGCAGGCTGGGGAACAGGGGAGGCAATTCACCCCTCCACTTT. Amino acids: CASRLGNRGGNSPLHF.

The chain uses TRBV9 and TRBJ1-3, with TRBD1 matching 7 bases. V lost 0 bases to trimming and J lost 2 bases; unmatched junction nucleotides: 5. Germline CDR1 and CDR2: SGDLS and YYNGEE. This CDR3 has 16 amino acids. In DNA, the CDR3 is TGTGCCAGCAGCGTAGTAGGGGGCGAAGCTGGAAACACCATATATTTT. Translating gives CASSVVGGEAGNTIYF.

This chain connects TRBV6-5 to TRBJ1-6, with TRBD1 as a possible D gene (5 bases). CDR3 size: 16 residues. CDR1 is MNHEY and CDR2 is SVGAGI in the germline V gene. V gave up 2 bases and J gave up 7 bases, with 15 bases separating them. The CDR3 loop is CASSYPRGGENSPLHF. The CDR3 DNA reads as TGTGCCAGCAGTTACCCGCGGGGGGGGGAGAATTCACCCCTCCACTTT.

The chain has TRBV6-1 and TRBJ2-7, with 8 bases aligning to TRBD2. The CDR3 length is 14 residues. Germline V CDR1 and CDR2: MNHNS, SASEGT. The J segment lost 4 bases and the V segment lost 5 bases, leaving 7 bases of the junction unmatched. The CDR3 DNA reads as TGTGCCAGCAGTCCCGGGGGGGCCATTTACGAGCAGTACTTC. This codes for CASSPGGAIYEQYF.

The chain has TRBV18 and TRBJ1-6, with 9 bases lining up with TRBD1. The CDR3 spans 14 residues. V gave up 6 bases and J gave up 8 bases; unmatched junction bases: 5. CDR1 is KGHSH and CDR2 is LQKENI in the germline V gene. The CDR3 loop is CASSGTGRDSPLHF. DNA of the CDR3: TGTGCCAGCTCGGGGACAGGGAGGGATTCACCCCTCCACTTT.

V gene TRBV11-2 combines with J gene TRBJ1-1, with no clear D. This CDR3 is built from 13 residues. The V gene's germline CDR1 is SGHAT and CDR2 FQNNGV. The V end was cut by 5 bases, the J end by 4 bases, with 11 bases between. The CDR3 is CASSPRRTTEAFF. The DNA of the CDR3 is TGTGCCAGCAGCCCTCGGAGGACCACTGAAGCTTTCTTT.

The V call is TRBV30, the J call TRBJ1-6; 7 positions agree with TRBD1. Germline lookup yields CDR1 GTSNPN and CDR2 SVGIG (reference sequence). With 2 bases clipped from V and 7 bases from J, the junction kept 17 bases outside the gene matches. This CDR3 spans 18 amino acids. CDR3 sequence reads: CAWSPYTGDTKPNSPLHF. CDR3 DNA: TGTGCCTGGAGTCCCTATACAGGGGATACTAAACCCAATTCACCCCTCCACTTT.

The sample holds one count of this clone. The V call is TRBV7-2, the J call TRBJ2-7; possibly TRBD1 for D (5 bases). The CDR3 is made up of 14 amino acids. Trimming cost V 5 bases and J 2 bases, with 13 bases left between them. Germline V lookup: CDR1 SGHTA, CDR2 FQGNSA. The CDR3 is CASSPSQGPYEQYF. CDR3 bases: TGTGCCAGCAGCCCCTCCCAGGGCCCCTACGAGCAGTACTTC.

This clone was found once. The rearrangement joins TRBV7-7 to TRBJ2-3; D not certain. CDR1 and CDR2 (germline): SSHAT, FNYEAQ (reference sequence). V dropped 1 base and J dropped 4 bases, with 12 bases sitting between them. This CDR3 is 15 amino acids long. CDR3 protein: CASSLESTGSDTQYF. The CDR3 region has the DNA TGTGCCAGCAGCTTAGAGTCGACGGGTTCAGATACGCAGTATTTT.

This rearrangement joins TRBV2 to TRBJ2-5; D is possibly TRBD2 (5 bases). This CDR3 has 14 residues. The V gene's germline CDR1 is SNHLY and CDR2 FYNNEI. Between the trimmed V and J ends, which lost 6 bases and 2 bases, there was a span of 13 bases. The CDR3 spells CASRDSAHQETQYF. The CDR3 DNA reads TGTGCCAGCAGGGACTCAGCTCATCAAGAGACCCAGTACTTC.

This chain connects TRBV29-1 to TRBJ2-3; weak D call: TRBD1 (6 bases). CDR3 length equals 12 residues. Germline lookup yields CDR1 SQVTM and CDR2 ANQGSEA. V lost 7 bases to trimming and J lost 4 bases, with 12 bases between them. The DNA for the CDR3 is TGCAGCGGTAGTCAGGGGCCAGATACGCAGTATTTT. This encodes CSGSQGPDTQYF.

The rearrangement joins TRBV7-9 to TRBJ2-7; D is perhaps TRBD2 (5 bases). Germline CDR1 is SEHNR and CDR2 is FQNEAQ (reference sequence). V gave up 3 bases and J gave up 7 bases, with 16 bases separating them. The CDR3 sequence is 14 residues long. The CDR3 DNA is TGTGCCAGCAGCTTTGGGCTAGCAGTCGGTGAGCAGTACTTC. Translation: CASSFGLAVGEQYF.

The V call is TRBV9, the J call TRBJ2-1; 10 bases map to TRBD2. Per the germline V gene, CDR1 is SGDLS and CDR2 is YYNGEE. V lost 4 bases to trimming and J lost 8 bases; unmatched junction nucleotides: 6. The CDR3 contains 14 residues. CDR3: CASSMSGGVDEQFF. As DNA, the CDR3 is TGTGCCAGCAGCATGAGCGGGGGGGTTGATGAGCAGTTCTTC.

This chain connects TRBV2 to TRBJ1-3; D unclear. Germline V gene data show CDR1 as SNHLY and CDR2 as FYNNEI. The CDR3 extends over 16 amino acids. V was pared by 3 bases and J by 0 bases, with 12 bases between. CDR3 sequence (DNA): TGTGCCAGCAGTGAGCGGGGAGCCTACTCTGGAAACACCATATATTTT. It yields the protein CASSERGAYSGNTIYF.

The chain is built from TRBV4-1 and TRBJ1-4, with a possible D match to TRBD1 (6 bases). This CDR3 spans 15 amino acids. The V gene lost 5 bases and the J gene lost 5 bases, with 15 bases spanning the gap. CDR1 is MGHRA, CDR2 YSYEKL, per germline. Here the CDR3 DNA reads TGCGCCAGCAGCAACCGGCAGGGGTCGAATGAAAAACTGTTTTTT. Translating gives CASSNRQGSNEKLFF.

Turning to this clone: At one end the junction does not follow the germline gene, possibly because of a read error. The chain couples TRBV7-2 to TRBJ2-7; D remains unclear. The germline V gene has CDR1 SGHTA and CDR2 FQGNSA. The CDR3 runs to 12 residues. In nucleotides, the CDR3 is TGTGCCAGCAGCTTTTCGTCCTCCGAGCAGTACTTC. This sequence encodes CASSFSSSEQYF.

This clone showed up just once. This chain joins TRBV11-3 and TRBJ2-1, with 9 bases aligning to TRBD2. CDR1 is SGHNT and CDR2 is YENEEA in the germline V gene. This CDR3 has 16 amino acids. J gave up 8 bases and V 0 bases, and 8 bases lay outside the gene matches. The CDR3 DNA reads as TGTGCCAGCAGCTTAGAGGGTTTAGCGGGGGATGATGAGCAGTTCTTC. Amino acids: CASSLEGLAGDDEQFF.

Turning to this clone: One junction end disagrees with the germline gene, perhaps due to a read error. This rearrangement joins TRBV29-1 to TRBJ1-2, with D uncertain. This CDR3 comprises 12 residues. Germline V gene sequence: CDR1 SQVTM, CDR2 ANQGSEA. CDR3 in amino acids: CSVIRPDYGYSF. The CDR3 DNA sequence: TGCAGCGTCATAAGACCGGACTATGGCTACTCCTTC.

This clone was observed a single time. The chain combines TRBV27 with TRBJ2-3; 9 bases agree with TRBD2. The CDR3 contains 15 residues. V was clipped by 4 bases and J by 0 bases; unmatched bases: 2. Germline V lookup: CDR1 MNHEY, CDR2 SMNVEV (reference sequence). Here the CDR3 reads CASSSLAGSTDTQYF. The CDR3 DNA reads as TGTGCCAGCAGTTCACTAGCGGGCAGCACAGATACGCAGTATTTT.

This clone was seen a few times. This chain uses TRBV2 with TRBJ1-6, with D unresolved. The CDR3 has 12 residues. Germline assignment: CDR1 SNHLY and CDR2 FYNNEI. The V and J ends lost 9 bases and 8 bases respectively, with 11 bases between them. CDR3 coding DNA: TGTGCCAGAGGGATCGGGGATTCACCCCTCCACTTT. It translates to CARGIGDSPLHF.